This T cell receptor beta chain was captured by sequencing in a study of breast tumors, draining lymph nodes, adjacent tissues listed by TCRdb under 2016. Describing the broader study: In breast cancer patients, the study compared the TCR beta repertoires of tumor, adjacent nontumor tissue and axillary lymph nodes. The study aimed to assess the relationships and possible T-cell exchange between tumor, surrounding tissue and draining lymph node repertoires in human breast cancer. Summary of the overall study and its limitations: The data were considered consistent with the idea that most tumor T cells come from the lymph node and then expand in tumor tissue. Tumor T-cell repertoires showed less diversity than lymph node repertoires and more diversity than nontumor tissue repertoires, and tumor T-cell repertoires showed preferential V and J gene usage. The conclusion that tumor T cells originate in lymph nodes was presented as consistent with a hypothesis rather than as directly demonstrated. Tumor and nontumor tissue repertoires were found to be significantly more similar in luminal-like than in basal-like breast cancer.

The germline V end is reduced by 10 bases and the J end by 0 bases; junction bases left unmatched: 13. CDR1 and CDR2 are read off the germline V gene (reference sequence) as LNHDA and SQIVND. Termini included, the CDR3 measures 16 amino acids. The read is trimmed to its CDR3 DNA, 48 bases read in frame from base 1. This clonotype was counted a few times. The target of this receptor is not known. Possible read error: a much larger clone is one base away. It is likely a read error, because the conserved phenylalanine at the end of the CDR3 is missing. The instrument given in TCRdb is Illumina HiSeq 2000. Multiplex PCR amplification was used to build the TCR beta chain libraries. The amplified TCR beta chain products were analyzed by high-throughput sequencing. TCRdb itself trimmed the public reads at Q25 with fastp, ran MiXCR and retained productive beta chains. Here each entry gathers all rows of one CDR3 protein and keeps the most common genes and DNA. In this sample the table shows 150,000 to 200,000 distinct CDR3 sequences, about 34% of which occur a single time. In total, the top ten clones hold around 4% of the sample.

Lymph node samples came from the axillary draining lymph nodes of breast cancer patients. The V gene is TRBV19 and the J gene is TRBJ2-5; TRBD2 aligns with 8 central bases. Input material: axillary lymph node tissue. The source of this sequence is a female donor with breast cancer. Some clones in this sample may be carry-over from other donors' samples. The CDR3 sequence is CATRGFLAGHQETQYS. Read as DNA, the sequence is TGTGCCACCAGAGGGTTCCTAGCGGGCCACCAAGAGACCCAGTACTCC.